The T cell receptor (beta chain) under discussion was sequenced for a study of blood T cell repertoires in COVID-19. On the study more broadly: Samples came from the United States, Italy and Spain, spanning acute and convalescent COVID-19.

The CDR3 contains 15 residues. The germline V gene encodes CDR1 LGHDT and CDR2 YNNKEL (reference sequence). Trimming left V 4 bases short and J 4 bases short, with 14 bases between. Residents of around 24 US areas, aged about 18 to 89 years, made up the participants. Some clones are missing from TCRdb's copy, which holds only in-frame ones; the method was immunoSEQ multiplex PCR. The sample lists about 140,000 clones; approximately 79% were seen once. The sequence was collected from a woman in her forties or fifties who had recovered from COVID-19. Sequences were obtained from PBMCs or T cells enriched from blood (not recorded which). The chain couples TRBV3-1 (or the pseudogene TRBV3-2) to TRBJ2-1, with D possibly TRBD2 on 5 matching bases. The CDR3, as DNA: TGTGCCAGCAGCCCTCCTATCCCGGGGTACAATGAGCAGTTCTTC. Translation gives CASSPPIPGYNEQFF.